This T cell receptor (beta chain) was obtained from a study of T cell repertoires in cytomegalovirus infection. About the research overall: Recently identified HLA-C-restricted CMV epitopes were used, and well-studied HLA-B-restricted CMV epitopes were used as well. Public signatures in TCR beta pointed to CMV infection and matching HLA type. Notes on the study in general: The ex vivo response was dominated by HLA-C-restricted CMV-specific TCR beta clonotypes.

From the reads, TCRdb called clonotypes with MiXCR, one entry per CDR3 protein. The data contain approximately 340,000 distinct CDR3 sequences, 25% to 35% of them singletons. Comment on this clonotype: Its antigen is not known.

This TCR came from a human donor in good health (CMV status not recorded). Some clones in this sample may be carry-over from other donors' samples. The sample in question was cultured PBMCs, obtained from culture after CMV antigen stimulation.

The CDR3 nucleotides are TGTGCCAGCAGAGGGCCTGGTCGGACTGAAGCTTTCTTT. Its translation: CASRGPGRTEAFF. The chain couples TRBV7-3 to TRBJ1-1; D remains ambiguous. This CDR3 contains 13 residues. Germline V gene sequence: CDR1 SGHTA, CDR2 FQGTGA. With 6 bases removed from V and 5 bases from J, the gap between germline ends came to 13 bases.